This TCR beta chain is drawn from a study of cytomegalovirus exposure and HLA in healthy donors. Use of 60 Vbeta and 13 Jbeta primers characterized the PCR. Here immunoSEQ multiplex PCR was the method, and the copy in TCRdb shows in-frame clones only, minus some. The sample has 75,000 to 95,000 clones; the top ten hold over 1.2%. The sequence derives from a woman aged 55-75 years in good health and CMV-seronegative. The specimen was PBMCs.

CDR3 DNA sequence: TGTGCCAGCAGGGGGGGAGAGACCCAGTACTTC. The encoded protein is CASRGGETQYF. The chain joins TRBV7-2 to TRBJ2-5; possible D gene TRBD2, 6 bases. This CDR3 has 11 amino acids. Germline CDR1 reads SGHTA; CDR2 reads FQGNSA. V was pared by 6 bases and J by 4 bases, with 6 bases between.